These 22 T cell receptor beta chains share one sample of origin, sequenced in a study of blood T cell repertoires in COVID-19. Produced via immunoSEQ multiplex PCR; TCRdb's table is partial and in-frame only. The sample lists 120,000 or so clones; roughly 90% were seen once. The sample was peripheral blood. The receptor set was obtained from a woman in her sixties or seventies with COVID-19, enrolled during active disease.

The chain carries TRBV19 and TRBJ2-1; D possibly corresponds to TRBD1 (6 bases). CDR3 length equals 18 residues. Trimming left V 1 base short and J 4 bases short, with 20 bases between. Germline V gene lookup returns CDR1 LNHDA and CDR2 SQIVND (reference sequence). The CDR3 reads CASSIGGGGSRVYNEQFF. The CDR3 DNA reads TGTGCCAGTAGTATAGGAGGGGGTGGCAGTCGGGTATACAATGAGCAGTTCTTC.

This clone was seen a single time. V and J are TRBV6-1 and TRBJ2-4, with D unclear. The CDR3 spans 16 residues. The germline V gene has CDR1 MNHNS and CDR2 SASEGT. V was cut by 0 bases and J by 1 base, with 10 bases left in between. CDR3 nucleotides: TGTGCCAGCAGTGAAGCGTCGGCAGGCGCCAAAAACATTCAGTACTTC. Amino acid sequence: CASSEASAGAKNIQYF.

J is TRBJ1-5 and V is TRBV15; D perhaps matches TRBD1 (6 bases). V was pared by 1 base and J by 1 base, with 17 bases between. The CDR3 spans 18 residues. The V gene's germline CDR1 is LNHNV and CDR2 YYDKDF (reference sequence). The CDR3 sequence: CATSRGGRGLLSNQPQHF. CDR3 DNA sequence: TGTGCCACCAGCAGAGGGGGCAGGGGTCTACTCAGCAATCAGCCCCAGCATTTT.

This clone was seen just once. As DNA, the CDR3 is TGTGCCAGTAGTCAAGCGGGAGGATATAACACCGGGGAGCTGTTTTTT. Encoded protein: CASSQAGGYNTGELFF. The V call is TRBV19, the J call TRBJ2-2, with 9 nucleotides matching TRBD2. The trim removed 5 bases at V and 2 bases at J, leaving 6 bases unmatched. Germline-derived CDR1 and CDR2 are LNHDA and SQIVND (reference sequence). CDR3 length equals 16 residues.

The rearrangement uses TRBV5-5 and TRBJ1-1; perhaps TRBD1 as D (6 bases). With 0 bases removed from V and 4 bases from J, the gap between germline ends came to 10 bases. CDR1 and CDR2 (germline): SGHKS, YYEKEE (reference sequence). This CDR3 has 14 amino acids. The CDR3 sequence: CASSLGGRGTEAFF. DNA of the CDR3: TGTGCCAGCAGCTTGGGGGGGCGCGGCACTGAAGCTTTCTTT. The full variable domain, its missing parts supplied by reference TRBV5-5 and TRBJ1-1, is DAGVTQSPTHLIKTRGQQVTLRCSPISGHKSVSWYQQVLGQGPQFIFQYYEKEERGRGNFPDRFSARQFPNYSSELNVNALLLGDSALYLCASSLGGRGTEAFFGQGTRLTVV.

The gene calls are TRBV3-1 (or the pseudogene TRBV3-2) and TRBJ1-5; 8 bases line up with TRBD1. Germline trimming cut 3 bases from V and 2 bases from J; bases unmatched to any gene: 3. The CDR3 spans 15 residues. From germline, CDR1 is LGHDT and CDR2 YNNKEL (reference sequence). The CDR3 reads CASSHSGQGNQPQHF. The CDR3 coding sequence is TGTGCCAGCAGCCACTCGGGACAGGGCAATCAGCCCCAGCATTTT.

This sequence joins TRBV3-1 (or the pseudogene TRBV3-2) and TRBJ1-1; possible D gene TRBD1, 5 bases. The CDR3 length is 13 residues. Deletions cut 2 bases from V and 5 bases from J, with 9 bases between. In germline, CDR1 is LGHDT, CDR2 YNNKEL (reference sequence). This CDR3 reads CASSQKGNTEAFF. For the CDR3, the DNA is TGTGCCAGCAGCCAAAAGGGGAATACTGAAGCTTTCTTT.

This chain uses TRBV18 with TRBJ2-1; the match to TRBD2 covers 13 bases. Germline CDR1 is KGHSH and CDR2 is LQKENI. The CDR3 runs 16 residues. With 6 bases clipped from V and 1 base from J, the junction kept 3 bases outside the gene matches. Here the CDR3 reads CASSRTSGGSYNEQFF. The CDR3 nucleotides are TGTGCCAGCTCGCGGACTAGCGGGGGATCCTACAATGAGCAGTTCTTC.

The chain is built from TRBV11-2 and TRBJ2-1; TRBD2 matches 10 bases. The V gene's germline CDR1 is SGHAT and CDR2 FQNNGV. J was trimmed by 0 bases and V by 8 bases; bases with no gene match: 7. This CDR3 is built from 16 residues. Written as DNA, the CDR3 is TGTGCCAGCTTACCTAGCGGGGGCCTCTCCTACAATGAGCAGTTCTTC. As protein: CASLPSGGLSYNEQFF.

V usage is TRBV5-1 and J usage is TRBJ2-5, with a weak D call TRBD1 (6 bases). Trimming removed 0 bases from V and 2 bases from J, with 8 bases in between. CDR3 size: 14 residues. Germline V gives CDR1 SGHRS, CDR2 YFSETQ. CDR3 in amino acids: CASSLGQGQETQYF. The CDR3, as DNA: TGCGCCAGCAGCTTGGGGCAGGGGCAAGAGACCCAGTACTTC.

CDR3 region: CASSSSGQGASTNEKLFF. The CDR3, as DNA: TGCGCCAGCAGCTCCTCGGGACAGGGAGCCTCAACTAATGAAAAACTGTTTTTT. The chain recombines TRBV5-1 with TRBJ1-4; TRBD1 matches 9 bases. The germline gives CDR1 SGHRS, CDR2 YFSETQ. This CDR3 is built from 18 residues. The trim removed 3 bases at V and 0 bases at J, leaving 9 bases unmatched.

This chain links TRBV10-3 with TRBJ2-7, with TRBD1 matching over 8 bases. Germline CDR1 ENHRY, CDR2 SYGVKD. V lost 8 bases, J lost 5 bases, and 11 bases stayed unmatched. The CDR3 has 14 residues. The CDR3 spells CAIYDADRANEQYF. For the CDR3, the DNA is TGTGCCATCTACGATGCGGACAGGGCAAACGAGCAGTACTTC.

The chain couples TRBV7-9 to TRBJ2-3; D remains ambiguous. CDR3 length: 13 residues. V lost 1 base, J lost 3 bases, and 5 bases lay in between. Germline V gene sequence: CDR1 SEHNR, CDR2 FQNEAQ (reference sequence). The chain's CDR3 is CASSLGVTDTQYF. CDR3 DNA: TGTGCCAGCAGCTTAGGCGTAACAGATACGCAGTATTTT. The entire variable domain, with the rest obtained from reference TRBV7-9 and TRBJ2-3, is as follows: DTGVSQNPRHKITKRGQNVTFRCDPISEHNRLYWYRQTLGQGPEFLTYFQNEAQLEKSRLLSDRFSAERPKGSFSTLEIQRTEQGDSAMYLCASSLGVTDTQYFGPGTRLTVL.

V is TRBV6-1 and J is TRBJ1-3; D is perhaps TRBD1 (5 bases). The germline V gene encodes CDR1 MNHNS and CDR2 SASEGT. This CDR3 is built from 17 residues. V lost 3 bases, J lost 2 bases, and 17 bases lay in between. In nucleotides, the CDR3 is TGTGCCAGCAGTGACGGCAGGGCTGAGCTCCCTGGAAACACCATATATTTT. Translated, it gives CASSDGRAELPGNTIYF.

The chain carries TRBV30 and TRBJ1-1, with D hard to call. Trimming left V 0 bases short and J 10 bases short, with 9 bases between. The CDR3 has 11 residues. The germline CDR1 and CDR2 sequences are GTSNPN and SVGIG (reference sequence). In DNA, the CDR3 is TGTGCCTGGAGTGTATCCAGTGGAGCTTTCTTT. Residues: CAWSVSSGAFF.

The CDR3 sequence: CASGWDGGVSYEQYF. CDR3 nucleotides: TGCGCCAGCGGTTGGGACGGGGGGGTTTCCTACGAGCAGTACTTC. The gene calls are TRBV4-1 and TRBJ2-7; 8 bases are shared with TRBD2. V lost 8 bases and J lost 1; bases outside the gene matches: 10. Germline CDR1 reads MGHRA; CDR2 reads YSYEKL. CDR3 length: 15 amino acids.

This chain joins TRBV3-1 (or the pseudogene TRBV3-2) and TRBJ2-2; TRBD1 aligns across 8 bases. CDR1 and CDR2 (germline): LGHDT, YNNKEL (reference sequence). This CDR3 region has 15 residues. V dropped 3 bases and J dropped 4; count of bases not matched to a gene: 4. For the CDR3, the DNA is TGTGCCAGCAGCCACTGGACAGGGTTCACCGGGGAGCTGTTTTTT. Translating gives CASSHWTGFTGELFF.

The V call is TRBV18, the J call TRBJ2-7, with D maybe TRBD1 (6 bases). The V gene lost 4 bases and the J gene lost 7 bases, with 11 bases spanning the gap. This CDR3 contains 12 residues. Germline V gene lookup returns CDR1 KGHSH and CDR2 LQKENI. In nucleotides, the CDR3 is TGTGCCAGCTCACTGGGACAATCGGAGCAGTACTTC. It encodes CASSLGQSEQYF.

The chain couples TRBV3-1 (or the pseudogene TRBV3-2) to TRBJ2-7, with TRBD2 matching 9 bases. Germline values: CDR1 LGHDT, CDR2 YNNKEL (reference sequence). This CDR3 region has 17 residues. The J segment lost 1 base and the V segment lost 3 bases, leaving 10 bases of the junction unmatched. Here the CDR3 reads CASSHDGLAGASYEQYF. The CDR3 coding sequence is TGTGCCAGCAGCCACGATGGGTTAGCGGGGGCGTCCTACGAGCAGTACTTC.

This chain uses TRBV6-2 or TRBV6-3 with TRBJ1-6; maybe TRBD1 (6 bases). Between the trimmed V and J ends, which lost 2 bases and 5 bases, there was a span of 10 bases. Germline CDR1 reads MNHEY; CDR2 reads SVGEGT. This CDR3 is 15 amino acids long. The CDR3 is CASSYDAGDNSPLHF. The CDR3 nucleotides read TGTGCCAGCAGTTACGACGCAGGGGATAATTCACCCCTCCACTTT.

This chain links TRBV29-1 with TRBJ2-3; 10 bases agree with TRBD2. V gave up 5 bases and J gave up 7 bases; unmatched junction bases: 6. The germline gives CDR1 SQVTM, CDR2 ANQGSEA. This CDR3 spans 13 amino acids. In nucleotides, the CDR3 is TGCAGCGTTACCAGCGGGGGGGGGAATACGCAGTATTTT. The encoded protein is CSVTSGGGNTQYF.

The chain carries TRBV3-1 (or the pseudogene TRBV3-2) and TRBJ1-2; D unresolved. The germline V gene has CDR1 LGHDT and CDR2 YNNKEL (reference sequence). Trimming pared 4 bases from V and 5 bases from J, leaving 11 bases between. The CDR3 consists of 13 residues. CDR3 amino acids: CASSPQEGYGYTF. In DNA form, the CDR3 reads TGTGCCAGCAGCCCCCAGGAGGGATATGGCTACACCTTC.